These 32 T cell receptor beta chains came from one sample sequenced in a study of CD8 T cells in Susac syndrome. Reverse transcription of roughly 0.5 to 1 ug RNA was carried out with random hexamers. A single record per CDR3 protein comes from TCRdb applying MiXCR to the immunoSEQ multiplex PCR reads. This table has around 140,000 distinct CDR3 sequences, around 86% appearing once. Sequencing input: CD8+ T cells from PBMCs. The receptors shown here come from a human donor with multiple sclerosis.

The chain joins TRBV5-1 to TRBJ2-1; D is possibly TRBD1 (5 bases). The length of the CDR3 is 17 residues. The germline CDR1 and CDR2 sequences are SGHRS and YFSETQ. The ends were cut back, 0 bases at V and 4 bases at J, with 17 bases in the middle. The CDR3 spells CASSLVSRALAYNEQFF. The CDR3 nucleotides read TGCGCCAGCAGCTTGGTTTCCAGGGCATTAGCTTACAATGAGCAGTTCTTC.

The J gene is TRBJ2-2, the V gene TRBV6-2 or TRBV6-3, with D perhaps TRBD1 (6 bases). The germline V gene has CDR1 MNHEY and CDR2 SVGEGT. Trimming took off 4 bases at V and 5 bases at J, with 17 bases between the two ends. The CDR3 has 16 residues. CDR3 residues: CASSSRRGKGTGELFF. The DNA for the CDR3 is TGTGCCAGCAGTTCCCGAAGGGGGAAAGGAACCGGGGAGCTGTTTTTT.

This clonotype was recorded a few times. The V call is TRBV5-1, the J call TRBJ2-7; 11 bases are a match to TRBD1. With V trimmed by 4 bases and J by 4 bases, 7 bases remained unmatched. The CDR3 has 15 amino acids. Germline loops: CDR1 SGHRS, CDR2 YFSETQ. CDR3 nucleotide sequence: TGCGCCAGCAGCCCGGGACAGGGGGTGATATACGAGCAGTACTTC. Residues: CASSPGQGVIYEQYF.

This clonotype was picked up one time. The V and J genes are TRBV19 and TRBJ2-7; no clear D. There are 14 residues in the CDR3. V lost 3 bases, J lost 3 bases, and 12 bases lay in between. Looked up from germline, CDR1 is LNHDA and CDR2 is SQIVND (reference sequence). The CDR3 nucleotides are TGTGCCAGTAGTATCCGGGTTTCCGTCTACGAGCAGTACTTC. Its protein product is CASSIRVSVYEQYF.

This sequence joins TRBV7-9 and TRBJ2-7; D unresolved. Trimming shortened V by 3 bases and J by 6 bases, and 9 bases separated the two germline ends. The CDR3 is 12 amino acids. Germline V lookup: CDR1 SEHNR, CDR2 FQNEAQ (reference sequence). The CDR3 protein is CASSLDALEQYF. The DNA for the CDR3 is TGTGCCAGCAGCTTGGACGCTCTCGAGCAGTACTTC. Together with reference TRBV7-9 and TRBJ2-7, the CDR3 gives the full variable domain: DTGVSQNPRHKITKRGQNVTFRCDPISEHNRLYWYRQTLGQGPEFLTYFQNEAQLEKSRLLSDRFSAERPKGSFSTLEIQRTEQGDSAMYLCASSLDALEQYFGPGTRLTVT.

The rearrangement uses TRBV7-3 and TRBJ2-2, with D perhaps matching TRBD2 (6 bases). Trimming shortened V by 4 bases and J by 6 bases, and 9 bases separated the two germline ends. The CDR3 contains 13 residues. CDR1 is SGHTA and CDR2 is FQGTGA in the germline V gene. This CDR3 is CASSSSSAGELFF. Written as DNA, the CDR3 is TGTGCCAGCAGCTCCTCTAGCGCCGGGGAGCTGTTTTTT.

This clonotype turned up a few times. This chain links TRBV6-1 with TRBJ1-5; the D is unclear. V was clipped by 2 bases and J by 11 bases, with 7 bases between them. The CDR3 sequence is 11 residues long. Germline-derived CDR1 and CDR2 are MNHNS and SASEGT. The chain's CDR3 is CASSESASQHF. CDR3 nucleotides: TGTGCCAGCAGTGAATCGGCGTCCCAGCATTTT.

The V call is TRBV7-9, the J call TRBJ2-5; D gene ambiguous. This CDR3 has 16 residues. Trimming removed 5 bases at V and 2 bases at J, with 18 bases between. Germline loops: CDR1 SEHNR, CDR2 FQNEAQ (reference sequence). The CDR3, as DNA: TGTGCCAGCAGCCCTCCCGTTTACGGAGTACAAGAGACCCAGTACTTC. Its protein product is CASSPPVYGVQETQYF.

The rearrangement uses TRBV13 and TRBJ1-5; D is undetermined. Trimming removed 5 bases at V and 7 bases at J, with 9 bases between. CDR3 length: 12 amino acids. Germline CDR1 reads PRHDT; CDR2 reads FYEKMQ (reference sequence). The CDR3 nucleotides read TGTGCCAGCAGCGAGGGAGGCCAGCCCCAGCATTTT. This sequence encodes CASSEGGQPQHF.

CDR3 amino acids: CASSPGQGDNTEAFF. CDR3 bases: TGTGCCAGCAGCCCGGGACAGGGAGATAACACTGAAGCTTTCTTT. The chain links TRBV5-4 to TRBJ1-1; 9 positions agree with TRBD1. The CDR3 loop spans 15 amino acids. V shed 4 bases and J 2 bases; nucleotides not matched to a gene: 6. CDR1 and CDR2 from the germline V gene are SGHNT and YYREEE (reference sequence).

Written as DNA, the CDR3 is TGTGCCAGTAGTATTAGCGGGGGACTTGACTACACAGATACGCAGTATTTT. Protein sequence: CASSISGGLDYTDTQYF. This chain links TRBV19 with TRBJ2-3, with 9 bases that match TRBD2. V shed 3 bases and J 2 bases; nucleotides not matched to a gene: 9. CDR1 is LNHDA, CDR2 SQIVND, per germline (reference sequence). The CDR3 length is 17 residues.

J is TRBJ2-2 and V is TRBV28; TRBD2 is a possible D gene (7 bases). The CDR3 is 15 amino acids. Germline values: CDR1 MDHEN, CDR2 SYDVKM. V gave up 7 bases and J gave up 5 bases, with 17 bases separating them. The CDR3 nucleotides are TGTGCCAGCATCTTCGGCAGGGGAGGGACCGGGGAGCTGTTTTTT. Protein product: CASIFGRGGTGELFF.

The V call is TRBV5-1, the J call TRBJ1-1; TRBD1 matches at 9 bases. The CDR3 has 15 residues. The V segment lost 0 bases and the J segment 7 bases; nucleotides outside the gene matches: 7. CDR1 SGHRS and CDR2 YFSETQ come from the germline V gene. CDR3 sequence (DNA): TGCGCCAGCAGCTTGGGACAGGGGGTTCGTCATGAAGCTTTCTTT. Translated, it gives CASSLGQGVRHEAFF.

In this sample, this clonotype turned up a few times. The rearrangement uses TRBV23-1 and TRBJ2-3; 7 bases are a match to TRBD2. TRBV23-1 is an ORF, with its function uncertain. V gave up 8 bases and J gave up 0 bases; unmatched junction bases: 11. The length of the CDR3 is 16 residues. The CDR3: CASPRGGRGSTDTQYF. The CDR3 coding sequence is TGCGCCAGCCCCCGGGGTGGGCGGGGGAGCACAGATACGCAGTATTTT.

This chain uses TRBV11-3 with TRBJ2-1; weak D call: TRBD2 (7 bases). Germline assignment: CDR1 SGHNT and CDR2 YENEEA. The CDR3 has 13 amino acids. Trimming took 5 bases from V and 6 from J, leaving 11 bases between them. The CDR3 sequence is CASSPRGGNEQFF. CDR3 sequence (DNA): TGTGCCAGCAGCCCTAGGGGGGGCAATGAGCAGTTCTTC.

There are a few counts of this clonotype. This sequence joins TRBV13 and TRBJ2-7; 7 bases align to TRBD1. After removal of 5 bases from V and 4 bases from J, the junction contained 11 bases not matched to a gene. The CDR3 is made up of 15 amino acids. Germline V gene lookup returns CDR1 PRHDT and CDR2 FYEKMQ (reference sequence). The CDR3 DNA reads TGTGCCAGCAGCCCCAACCGGGGACAGTTATACGAGCAGTACTTC. This sequence encodes CASSPNRGQLYEQYF.

This clonotype was seen only a few times. The chain links TRBV12-3 or TRBV12-4 to TRBJ1-2; tentatively, D is TRBD1 (5 bases). V was pared by 4 bases and J by 8 bases, with 14 bases between. CDR3 length: 13 amino acids. This CDR3 reads CASSSWEGRGYTF. CDR3 DNA: TGTGCCAGCAGTTCCTGGGAGGGGCGAGGCTACACCTTC.

V gene TRBV19 combines with J gene TRBJ1-3, with a possible D match to TRBD1 (6 bases). The CDR3 has 14 residues. CDR1 LNHDA and CDR2 SQIVND come from the germline V gene (reference sequence). V was cut by 5 bases and J by 4 bases, with 12 bases left in between. The CDR3 protein is CASSPQGLGNTIYF. CDR3 coding DNA: TGTGCCAGTAGTCCACAGGGTCTCGGAAACACCATATATTTT.

The gene calls are TRBV11-3 and TRBJ1-1; 7 positions agree with TRBD1. In germline, CDR1 is SGHNT, CDR2 YENEEA. The CDR3 sequence is 15 residues long. After removal of 4 bases from V and 0 bases from J, the junction contained 5 bases not matched to a gene. The CDR3 DNA sequence: TGTGCCAGCAGCTCGTGGACAGGACTGAACACTGAAGCTTTCTTT. The encoded protein is CASSSWTGLNTEAFF. The full variable domain, with the rest looked up from reference TRBV11-3 and TRBJ1-1, is EAGVVQSPRYKIIEKKQPVAFWCNPISGHNTLYWYLQNLGQGPELLIRYENEEAVDDSQLPKDRFSAERLKGVDSTLKIQPAELGDSAVYLCASSSWTGLNTEAFFGQGTRLTVV.

V usage is TRBV3-1 and J usage is TRBJ1-6; D is undetermined. The CDR3 has 20 amino acids. The V gene lost 1 base and the J gene lost 8 bases, with 27 bases spanning the gap. The germline V gene encodes CDR1 LGHDT and CDR2 YNNKEL (reference sequence). The CDR3 DNA is TGTGCCAGCAGCCAAGCCAGCCACGTGGACCCCATCCCCATATATTCACCCCTCCACTTT. This encodes CASSQASHVDPIPIYSPLHF.

The table lists this clonotype with a few counts. V is TRBV11-3 and J is TRBJ2-1; tentatively, D is TRBD1 or TRBD2 (5 bases each). The CDR3 totals 15 residues. V was shortened by 1 base and J by 8 bases, with 15 bases between the two germline ends. Germline V gene sequence: CDR1 SGHNT, CDR2 YENEEA. The CDR3 loop reads CASSLGGPSGDEQFF. The CDR3 DNA reads as TGTGCCAGCAGCTTAGGGGGACCGTCGGGCGATGAGCAGTTCTTC.

The chain carries TRBV7-9 and TRBJ2-3; 7 bases map to TRBD1. Per germline, CDR1 SEHNR and CDR2 FQNEAQ (reference sequence). This CDR3 has 15 amino acids. V lost 5 bases to trimming and J lost 8 bases; unmatched junction nucleotides: 13. The CDR3 coding sequence is TGTGCCAGCAGCCCCCCGGACAGGAAGAAGGGTACGCAGTATTTT. It specifies CASSPPDRKKGTQYF.

This clonotype was observed a handful of times. The chain employs TRBV4-1 and TRBJ2-3; D may be TRBD2 (5 bases). This CDR3 spans 15 amino acids. Germline values: CDR1 MGHRA, CDR2 YSYEKL. Trimming left V 6 bases short and J 4 bases short, with 17 bases between. The chain's CDR3 is CASRKLGLGADTQYF. The CDR3 nucleotides are TGCGCCAGCAGAAAACTAGGGCTTGGGGCAGATACGCAGTATTTT.

This clonotype was counted once. The V and J genes are TRBV30 and TRBJ2-3; 11 nucleotides agree with TRBD2. The CDR3 has 14 amino acids. Germline V gene sequence: CDR1 GTSNPN, CDR2 SVGIG (reference sequence). V lost 0 bases, J lost 5 bases, and 1 base stayed unmatched. The CDR3 protein is CAWSVLAGGDTQYF. In DNA form, the CDR3 reads TGTGCCTGGAGTGTTCTAGCGGGAGGAGATACGCAGTATTTT. Based on the CDR3 plus reference TRBV30 and TRBJ2-3, the full variable domain is SQTIHQWPATLVQPVGSPLSLECTVEGTSNPNLYWYRQAAGRGLQLLFYSVGIGQISSEVPQNLSASRPQDRQFILSSKKLLLSDSGFYLCAWSVLAGGDTQYFGPGTRLTVL.

This clonotype came up a few times. The V gene is TRBV4-1, the J gene TRBJ1-5, with TRBD1 matching over 9 bases. The CDR3 extends over 16 amino acids. The J segment lost 6 bases and the V segment lost 1 base, leaving 7 bases of the junction unmatched. Germline CDR1 reads MGHRA; CDR2 reads YSYEKL. This CDR3 is CASSQGEQGARQPQHF. The CDR3 DNA reads as TGCGCCAGCAGCCAAGGAGAACAGGGGGCGCGTCAGCCCCAGCATTTT.

The chain is built from TRBV12-3 or TRBV12-4 and TRBJ1-1, with 9 nucleotides matching TRBD1. V shed 7 bases, J shed 5 bases, and the junction held 5 bases outside the gene matches. This CDR3 comprises 13 residues. Here the CDR3 DNA reads TGTGCCAGCATTGAGACAGGGGGGACTGAAGCTTTCTTT. This encodes CASIETGGTEAFF.

V is TRBV5-1 and J is TRBJ2-3; weak D call: TRBD2 (5 bases). Germline loops: CDR1 SGHRS, CDR2 YFSETQ. Trimming shortened V by 2 bases and J by 1 base, and 14 bases separated the two germline ends. The CDR3 runs to 16 residues. CDR3 nucleotides: TGCGCCAGCAGCTTAACAATGGGAGTCGGCACAGATACGCAGTATTTT. The encoded protein is CASSLTMGVGTDTQYF.

The chain has TRBV20-1 and TRBJ1-2; TRBD1 matches 7 bases. CDR1 is DFQATT and CDR2 is SNEGSKA in the germline V gene (reference sequence). V gave up 7 bases and J gave up 4 bases; unmatched junction bases: 12. The CDR3 loop spans 14 amino acids. For the CDR3, the DNA is TGCAGTGGTCGGACAGGCTCCAAGGTCTATGGCTACACCTTC. This translates into CSGRTGSKVYGYTF.

The chain uses TRBV5-4 and TRBJ1-1; D is ambiguous. The V gene lost 10 bases and the J gene lost 0 bases, with 10 bases spanning the gap. Germline CDR1 is SGHNT and CDR2 is YYREEE (reference sequence). CDR3 length equals 12 residues. In nucleotides, the CDR3 is TGTGCCGACAACGAAGTGAACACTGAAGCTTTCTTT. Residues: CADNEVNTEAFF.

This clonotype was seen a few times. V and J are TRBV15 and TRBJ2-1; no clear D gene. Germline V CDR1 and CDR2: LNHNV, YYDKDF (reference sequence). The germline V and J ends were trimmed by 1 base and 8 bases, with 6 bases remaining between them. The CDR3 loop spans 12 amino acids. The CDR3 region is CATSRALDEQFF. Written as DNA, the CDR3 is TGTGCCACCAGCAGAGCTTTGGATGAGCAGTTCTTC. Full variable domain (outside the CDR3, taken from reference TRBV15 and TRBJ2-1): DAMVIQNPRYQVTQFGKPVTLSCSQTLNHNVMYWYQQKSSQAPKLLFHYYDKDFNNEADTPDNFQSRRPNTSFCFLDIRSPGLGDTAMYLCATSRALDEQFFGPGTRLTVL.

The genes are TRBV29-1 and TRBJ1-1; no clear D gene. Germline V gene data show CDR1 as SQVTM and CDR2 as ANQGSEA. Trimming removed 5 bases at V and 0 bases at J, with 7 bases between. The CDR3 consists of 12 residues. CDR3 DNA sequence: TGCAGCGTTCTCAGTTTGAACACTGAAGCTTTCTTT. The encoded protein is CSVLSLNTEAFF.

The rearrangement uses TRBV7-9 and TRBJ2-1, with no clear D. V was shortened by 7 bases and J by 7 bases, with 11 bases between the two germline ends. Germline lookup yields CDR1 SEHNR and CDR2 FQNEAQ (reference sequence). This CDR3 contains 12 residues. In DNA form, the CDR3 reads TGTGCCAGCACCTATAAAATTAATGAGCAGTTCTTC. As protein: CASTYKINEQFF.